The clone carrying this T cell receptor (beta chain) was counted many times. This sample stems from a study of naive and memory T cell subsets. An equimolar mix of two oligonucleotides served as the beta constant-region primer for TRBC1 and TRBC2. Ligated cDNA was amplified by four rounds of PCR with nested alpha and beta constant-region primers and SP2. TCRdb analysed the UMI-ligation and nested PCR reads with MiXCR anew, one entry per CDR3 protein. Of roughly 80,000 distinct CDR3 sequences listed, roughly 9.3% are singletons. The receptor comes from a human donor in good health. The material sequenced was naive CD8+ T cells from blood.

The CDR3: CASRDPAKREGHEQYF. DNA for the CDR3: TGTGCCAGCAGGGACCCTGCGAAGCGGGAGGGCCACGAGCAGTACTTC. The rearrangement joins TRBV2 to TRBJ2-7; TRBD2 matches at 10 bases. J was trimmed by 5 bases and V by 6 bases; bases with no gene match: 13. Germline V gene sequence: CDR1 SNHLY, CDR2 FYNNEI. The CDR3 runs 16 residues.